This TCR beta chain was profiled in a study of T cell clonality in common variable immunodeficiency. Study results and limitations: CVID subjects shared fewer TCRbeta clones than healthy controls did. In common variable immunodeficiency, TCR beta chains reportedly carried fewer deletions and N-nucleotide insertions.

Reduced serum IgG, IgA and/or IgM plus specific antibody deficiency defined CVID. For at least one year, all CVID subjects received replacement immunoglobulin. Germline assignment: CDR1 DFQATT and CDR2 SNEGSKA (reference sequence). The CDR3 is made up of 15 amino acids. CVID and control samples used equivalent genomic DNA input. Profiling relied on immunoSEQ multiplex PCR, and the TCRdb table lists in-frame clones only, not all of them. Altogether about 33,000 clones were found in the sample, and no singletons occur. This clone was seen at least ten times. What it recognizes is unknown. The junction differs from germline at one of its ends, possibly a read error. The read terminates 3 residues before the CDR3 end, so the remaining end is supplied by the germline J gene.

The gene calls are TRBV20-1 and TRBJ2-1; D is possibly TRBD1 (6 bases). Sequencing was performed on peripheral blood mononuclear cells. The receptor comes from a human donor with common variable immunodeficiency. Here the CDR3 reads CSVRRTVSSYNEQFF. Incomplete CDR3 DNA: TGCAGTGTTAGAAGGACAGTAAGCTCCTACAATGAG.